This TCR beta chain was recorded in a study of ipilimumab plus nivolumab after autologous stem cell transplantation. Patients got ipilimumab 1 mg/kg beginning 14 to 28 days post-transplant. J lost 1 base, V lost 5 bases, and 3 bases had no gene match. The CDR3 sequence is 15 residues long. CDR1 and CDR2 (germline): SGHTA, FQGNSA. Sequenced by immunoSEQ multiplex PCR; TCRdb stores in-frame clones only, minus some. The sample yields around 45,000 clones, about 88% seen once. J is TRBJ2-1 and V is TRBV7-2; 9 bases match TRBD2. The receptor was derived from a male donor with multiple myeloma. The material was PBMCs, obtained in a trial of ipilimumab plus nivolumab as post-transplant consolidation. The CDR3 DNA is TGTGCCAGCAGCCCCAGCGGGAGGTCCTACAATGAGCAGTTCTTC. As protein: CASSPSGRSYNEQFF. The variable domain in full, with the rest retrieved from reference TRBV7-2 and TRBJ2-1, is GAGVSQSPSNKVTEKGKDVELRCDPISGHTALYWYRQSLGQGLEFLIYFQGNSAPDKSGLPSDRFSAERTGGSVSTLTIQRTQQEDSAVYLCASSPSGRSYNEQFFGPGTRLTVL.